This is a list of T cell receptor beta chains from one sample in a study of blood T cell repertoires in COVID-19. TCRdb's table, derived via immunoSEQ multiplex PCR, lists solely in-frame clones and lacks some. In the table there are around 250,000 clones, 86% of which are singletons. The sequencing sample was made of peripheral blood. Receptors were obtained from an elderly man with acute or convalescent COVID-19. Each CDR3 is given with its conserved first and last residue. Each record gives: V gene, D gene, clone size, CDR3 length, J gene, CDR3 DNA, CDR3 protein. D genes are given only for firm matches. A row's size may be missing; if present it is once, few, many or a size class.

>TRBV19|TRBD2|.|16|TRBJ2-3
TGTGCCAGCCTTAGGACTAGCGGGGGACGCACAGATACGCAGTATTTT
CASLRTSGGRTDTQYF
>TRBV28|.|.|12|TRBJ1-2
TGTGCCACCATTCTAACTAACTATGGCTACACCTTC
CATILTNYGYTF
>TRBV2|TRBD1|.|15|TRBJ2-2
TGTGCCAGCATCTATACTGGACAGGGTTCCGGGGAGCTGTTTTTT
CASIYTGQGSGELFF
>TRBV12-3/TRBV12-4|.|.|12|TRBJ1-1
TGTGCCAGCAGTCAGACAGCGGGTGAAGCTTTCTTT
CASSQTAGEAFF
>TRBV6-6|TRBD1|.|15|TRBJ2-3
TGTGCCAGCCTCACAGGACAGGGTAATTTAGATACGCAGTATTTT
CASLTGQGNLDTQYF
>TRBV5-1|TRBD1|.|13|TRBJ2-7
TGCGCCAGCAGCCCACAGGGGTCCTACGAGCAGTACTTC
CASSPQGSYEQYF
>TRBV6-5|.|once|15|TRBJ1-6
TGTGCCAGCAGTCAGCTGGACACGACGGATTCACCCCTCCACTTT
CASSQLDTTDSPLHF
>TRBV5-1|.|.|14|TRBJ1-1
TGCGCCAGCAGCAGTTCTCACGGGAGCACTGAAGCTTTCTTT
CASSSSHGSTEAFF
>TRBV29-1|.|.|14|TRBJ2-2
TGCAGCGCCCATGGAGGGATGAACACCGGGGAGCTGTTTTTT
CSAHGGMNTGELFF
>TRBV5-4|TRBD1|.|15|TRBJ1-4
TGTGCCAGCAGTTCCCAGGACAGGGTTAATGAAAAACTGTTTTTT
CASSSQDRVNEKLFF
>TRBV19|.|few|14|TRBJ1-5
TGTGCCAGTAGTTCCGGTAGTCGAGGTCTGCCCCAGCATTTT
CASSSGSRGLPQHF
>TRBV9|TRBD2|.|15|TRBJ2-1
TGTGCCAGCAGCGTAGGGCGGGGGTCCTACAATGAGCAGTTCTTC
CASSVGRGSYNEQFF
>TRBV13|.|.|15|TRBJ2-7
TGTGCCAGCAGCCAGGGGCGGTCTTGGGACTACGAGCAGTACTTC
CASSQGRSWDYEQYF
>TRBV5-4|TRBD2|.|16|TRBJ2-1
TGTGCCAGCAGCCTGATCGGGACTAGCGGGAGTTATGAGCAGTTCTTC
CASSLIGTSGSYEQFF
>TRBV6-2/TRBV6-3|.|.|15|TRBJ2-7
TGTGCCAGCAGCCCCCCGGGACTCGGAACCTACGAGCAGTACTTC
CASSPPGLGTYEQYF
>TRBV7-2|.|.|15|TRBJ2-5
TGTGCCAGCAGCTTAAAGAGGAGGACGGGAGAGACCCAGTACTTC
CASSLKRRTGETQYF
>TRBV19|TRBD1|.|12|TRBJ2-7
TGTGCCACTTCGCCGACAGGGACCGAGCAGTACTTC
CATSPTGTEQYF
>TRBV10-2|.|.|13|TRBJ1-4
TGCGCCGGTACAGGTTTCACTAATGAAAAACTGTTTTTT
CAGTGFTNEKLFF
>TRBV24-1|.|.|12|TRBJ1-2
TGTGCCACCAGTGATCTAAACTATGGCTACACCTTC
CATSDLNYGYTF
>TRBV10-3|TRBD1|.|15|TRBJ2-7
TGTGCCATCAGTGGGGGACAGGGGGCTAACTACGAGCAGTACTTC
CAISGGQGANYEQYF
>TRBV28|TRBD1|.|14|TRBJ1-1
TGTGCCAGCTGCCGTACAGGGGGATTTACTGAAGCTTTCTTT
CASCRTGGFTEAFF
>TRBV11-1|.|.|14|TRBJ1-1
TGTGCCAGCAGCTTAGAGGGCGGGGGCCCTGAAGCTTTCTTT
CASSLEGGGPEAFF
>TRBV5-1|.|.|13|TRBJ2-7
TGCGCCAGCACCCCGACAGCTGGGTACGAGCAGTACTTC
CASTPTAGYEQYF
>TRBV2|.|.|13|TRBJ2-1
TGTGCCAGCAAAGCGGATCTCGGTAATGAGCAGTTCTTC
CASKADLGNEQFF
>TRBV12-3/TRBV12-4|.|few|13|TRBJ2-3
TGTGCCAGCAGTCTTACCCAGGGGGGAACGCAGTATTTT
CASSLTQGGTQYF
>TRBV28|TRBD1|.|13|TRBJ2-1
TGTGCCACCCTTTACAGGGGGCAGGGTGAGCAGTTCTTC
CATLYRGQGEQFF
>TRBV29-1|TRBD2|.|16|TRBJ2-3
TGCAGCGCGGGGCAGGAGGGCGGGAGGGGCACAGATACGCAGTATTTT
CSAGQEGGRGTDTQYF
>TRBV7-2|.|.|15|TRBJ1-1
TGTGCCAGCAGCTCTACTGGGGGGGGGAACACTGAAGCTTTCTTT
CASSSTGGGNTEAFF
>TRBV7-8|TRBD2|.|15|TRBJ2-1
TGTGCCAGCAGCTCCCGTGGGCGGGAGAACAATGAGCAGTTCTTC
CASSSRGRENNEQFF
>TRBV5-1|.|.|13|TRBJ1-2
TGCGCCAGCAGCTCTGGCAGGGCGGAAGGCTACACCTTC
CASSSGRAEGYTF
>TRBV28|.|few|14|TRBJ1-2
TGTGCCAGCACCAAGGGGGGGGAGAGCTATGGCTACACCTTC
CASTKGGESYGYTF
>TRBV5-4|.|.|16|TRBJ1-6
TGTGCCAGCAGCTTGGGTCCCGGAGACGGCCAGTCACCCCTCCACTTT
CASSLGPGDGQSPLHF
>TRBV3-1/TRBV3-2|.|.|15|TRBJ1-5
TGTGCCAGCAGCCAAACAGGCCTCCCTGTTCAGCCCCAGCATTTT
CASSQTGLPVQPQHF
>TRBV28|.|.|16|TRBJ2-5
TGTGCCAGCAGTTTATATGGCGGAGGGGGGGGAGAGACCCAGTACTTC
CASSLYGGGGGETQYF
>TRBV5-4|.|once|13|TRBJ1-4
TGTGCCAGCAGCTTGGCCCGGGATGAAAAACTGTTTTTT
CASSLARDEKLFF
>TRBV7-6|TRBD2|once|21|TRBJ2-5
TGTGCCAGCATCCCGGCCCCCCGCGGACTAGCGGGAGGGCCCTCGGTGGAGACCCAGTACTTC
CASIPAPRGLAGGPSVETQYF
>TRBV12-3/TRBV12-4|.|.|13|TRBJ2-1
TGTGCCAGCAGTATTACAGGCGGGGTTGAGCAGTTCTTC
CASSITGGVEQFF